The clone carrying this T cell receptor beta chain was seen many times. Its antigen remains unidentified. The data belong to a study of Graves' ophthalmopathy and Graves' hyperthyroidism. Study results and limitations: Prediction of ophthalmopathy progression reached 70.59% sensitivity and around 76% specificity.

No progression to ophthalmopathy over 18 months defined stable hyperthyroidism. V dropped 3 bases and J dropped 4; count of bases not matched to a gene: 8. Germline CDR1 LNHDA, CDR2 SQIVND (reference sequence). There are 15 residues in the CDR3. Amplified material comprised TCR beta CDR3 regions derived from RNA transcripts. The first round was an RT-PCR with HTBI primers, and the second round was a multiplex PCR. TCRdb passed the multiplex PCR reads through MiXCR, listing each CDR3 protein once. The sample has roughly 380,000 distinct CDR3 sequences, 15% to 19% seen once. The chain combines TRBV19 with TRBJ2-5; TRBD2 agrees at 7 bases. The sequencing sample was made of peripheral blood. This TCR derives from a woman between 18 and 29 years old with stable Graves' hyperthyroidism. The CDR3 DNA sequence: TGTGCCAGTAGTATCCGACTAGCAGATCGAGAGACCCAGTACTTC. It yields the protein CASSIRLADRETQYF. The complete variable domain, with remaining parts taken from reference TRBV19 and TRBJ2-5, reads DGGITQSPKYLFRKEGQNVTLSCEQNLNHDAMYWYRQDPGQGLRLIYYSQIVNDFQKGDIAEGYSVSREKKESFPLTVTSAQKNPTAFYLCASSIRLADRETQYFGPGTRLLVL.